This TCR beta chain was sequenced in a study of neurological immune-mediated disorders. This CDR3 region has 14 residues. Trimming cost V 6 bases and J 8 bases; bases outside gene matches: 9. From germline, CDR1 is DFQATT and CDR2 SNEGSKA (reference sequence). Stated time point: technical triplicate 3. Synthesis of cDNA was carried out by template-switch 5'RACE. The reaction used 10-nucleotide random UMIs. TCRdb reprocessed the 5' RACE reads via MiXCR and lists one record per CDR3 protein. The sample yields 45,000 or so distinct CDR3 sequences, approximately 21% seen once. Regarding this clonotype: A read error may explain this, as a much larger clone is one base away.

What was sequenced was PBMCs. The clonotype comes from a man in his fifties or sixties with HTLV-1-associated myelopathy (HAM/TSP). The chain links TRBV20-1 to TRBJ2-1, with 11 bases lining up with TRBD2. CDR3 residues: CSATRTSGFDEQFF. CDR3 in DNA: TGCAGTGCAACCAGGACTAGCGGGTTTGATGAGCAGTTCTTC.